The clone carrying this TCR beta chain was counted ten times or more. Its target is unknown. There were at least 5.5 micrograms of total RNA extracted from every sample. The germline gives CDR1 SNHLY, CDR2 FYNNEI. This CDR3 is built from 12 residues. Unmatched junction bases numbered 4, after V lost 5 bases and J lost 6 bases. Next came a second PCR, run for about 6 to 11 cycles, which used a sample-barcoded 5' primer along with a J-beta primer mix. TCRdb re-called the 5' RACE reads through MiXCR, storing one row per CDR3 protein. The sample holds some 700,000 distinct CDR3 sequences, about 24% seen once. This specimen belongs to a study of blood T cells in healthy people across ages. Study outcomes and limitations: The long-lived group displayed more naive CD4+ cells, plus higher diversity, than the aged donors did.

The specimen was blood. The chain joins TRBV2 to TRBJ2-7; TRBD1 aligns across 7 bases. The receptor's source is a man between 65 and 85 years old in good health. CDR3 in DNA: TGTGCCAGCAGTATACAGGGGTCCGAGCAGTACTTC. Protein: CASSIQGSEQYF.